This T cell receptor beta chain originates from a study of blood T cell repertoires in COVID-19. Seattle's enrolled individuals joined amid active infection and were then monitored longitudinally. A word on this clone: The sample carries other DNA sequences with the same CDR3.

Germline CDR1 SGHRS, CDR2 YFSETQ. The V and J ends lost 4 bases and 5 bases, in that order; junction bases with no gene match: 4. There are 14 residues in the CDR3. In the source study's methods: Estimation of nucleated cell counts was performed using reference gene primer amplification. The table came from immunoSEQ multiplex PCR; TCRdb's copy has only in-frame clones and leaves some out. V, J and clone size derive from that table, while D and trimming were established from the DNA sequence. This table holds 100,000 to 150,000 clones, 90% found once. The chain employs TRBV5-1 and TRBJ1-1; 11 bases match TRBD1. This receptor was obtained from a woman aged 55 to 70 with COVID-19, enrolled during active disease. Input material: peripheral blood. The CDR3 region is CASSPGTGGTEAFF. Written as DNA, the CDR3 is TGCGCCAGCAGCCCAGGGACAGGGGGGACTGAAGCTTTCTTT. The variable domain in full, with the rest retrieved from reference TRBV5-1 and TRBJ1-1, is KAGVTQTPRYLIKTRGQQVTLSCSPISGHRSVSWYQQTPGQGLQFLFEYFSETQRNKGNFPGRFSGRQFSNSRSEMNVSTLELGDSALYLCASSPGTGGTEAFFGQGTRLTVV.